One TCR beta chain is described in this entry. The data are from a study of low-dose radiotherapy and immunotherapy resistance in tumors. TCRs were amplified for roughly 20 PCR cycles with a constant-region primer and V-primer adapter. TCRdb reanalysed the reads using MiXCR and keeps one entry per CDR3 protein. This sample has roughly 50,000 distinct CDR3 sequences; 33% occur once, and the top ten carry around 8%. V was pared by 8 bases and J by 0 bases, with 6 bases of the junction left unmatched. Per germline, CDR1 MDHEN and CDR2 SYDVKM. The CDR3 contains 14 residues. The time point here: after trial treatment. Treatment here: LDRT plus nivolumab, ipilimumab, low-dose cyclophosphamide and aspirin (RACIN trial). Each patient who was eligible had an advanced solid tumor with no tumor-infiltrating lymphocytes.

The sample in question was PBMCs, obtained after low-dose radiotherapy plus immunotherapy. The TCR sequence derives from a male donor with rectosigmoid adenocarcinoma. The rearrangement uses TRBV28 and TRBJ1-1, with 7 bases matching TRBD1. CDR3 residues: CASVTGAVNTEAFF. CDR3 coding DNA: TGTGCCAGCGTTACAGGGGCCGTGAACACTGAAGCTTTCTTT.